What follows are 20 T cell receptor beta chains derived from one specimen sequenced in a study of blood T cell repertoires in COVID-19. The table came from immunoSEQ multiplex PCR; TCRdb's copy has only in-frame clones and leaves some out. The data contain 300,000 to 400,000 clones, roughly 84% of them singletons. The sample taken for sequencing was PBMCs or T cells enriched from blood (not recorded which). All receptors come from a woman in her 30s who had recovered from COVID-19.

This clone was seen a few times. The rearrangement joins TRBV7-2 to TRBJ1-6, with D perhaps matching TRBD1 (5 bases). V was pared by 5 bases and J by 5 bases, with 19 bases between. CDR1 SGHTA and CDR2 FQGNSA come from the germline V gene. This CDR3 comprises 17 residues. The CDR3 region is CASSQPPGYSNNSPLHF. The CDR3 DNA reads TGTGCCAGCAGCCAACCCCCAGGGTACAGTAATAATTCACCCCTCCACTTT.

The V and J genes are TRBV24-1 and TRBJ2-7, with a weak D call TRBD1 (6 bases). Between the trimmed V and J ends, which lost 5 bases and 3 bases, there was a span of 13 bases. The CDR3 totals 14 residues. Germline CDR1 KGHDR, CDR2 SFDVKD. CDR3 region: CATSASTGFYEQYF. In nucleotides, the CDR3 is TGTGCCACCAGTGCGTCGACAGGTTTCTACGAGCAGTACTTC.

This chain joins TRBV2 and TRBJ1-1; 9 positions match TRBD1. The CDR3 contains 15 residues. Germline V lookup: CDR1 SNHLY, CDR2 FYNNEI. Germline trimming cut 5 bases from V and 8 bases from J; bases unmatched to any gene: 12. CDR3 DNA sequence: TGTGCCAGCAGTTCAGGGGACAGGGCTGGGGTAGAAGCTTTCTTT. This codes for CASSSGDRAGVEAFF.

This rearrangement joins TRBV5-1 to TRBJ2-5, with 9 bases matching TRBD2. CDR3 length: 16 amino acids. The germline V gene has CDR1 SGHRS and CDR2 YFSETQ. J lost 1 base, V lost 0 bases, and 4 bases had no gene match. The CDR3 DNA reads as TGCGCCAGCAGCTTGGGAGCGGGGGGCCTCCAAGAGACCCAGTACTTC. It yields the protein CASSLGAGGLQETQYF.

This chain links TRBV6-5 with TRBJ2-2; tentatively, D is TRBD2 (5 bases). CDR1 and CDR2 (germline): MNHEY, SVGAGI. CDR3 size: 15 residues. The V end was cut by 1 base, the J end by 5 bases, with 11 bases between. CDR3 sequence reads: CASSYFDWETGELFF. The CDR3 DNA follows: TGTGCCAGCAGTTACTTCGATTGGGAGACCGGGGAGCTGTTTTTT.

This clone was counted between two and nine times. The rearrangement joins TRBV7-8 to TRBJ1-2; the match to TRBD1 covers 9 bases. The germline CDR1 and CDR2 sequences are SGHVS and FQNEAQ. The CDR3 is 14 amino acids. The V segment lost 5 bases and the J segment 7 bases; nucleotides outside the gene matches: 8. The CDR3 here is CASSRLGTGLGYTF. CDR3 DNA sequence: TGTGCCAGCAGCCGCCTAGGGACAGGGCTTGGCTACACCTTC.

The rearrangement joins TRBV7-2 to TRBJ1-6; 9 bases map to TRBD1. The CDR3 extends over 16 amino acids. V gave up 5 bases and J gave up 7 bases; unmatched junction bases: 9. CDR1 is SGHTA and CDR2 is FQGNSA in the germline V gene. The CDR3 sequence: CASSLGQGTGNSPLHF. CDR3 nucleotides: TGTGCCAGCAGCCTTGGACAGGGGACGGGCAATTCACCCCTCCACTTT.

This clone was observed a handful of times. The chain joins TRBV25-1 to TRBJ1-2; D is possibly TRBD1 (6 bases). This CDR3 comprises 15 residues. Germline CDR1 MGHDK, CDR2 SYGVNS. Trimming took off 5 bases at V and 4 bases at J, with 17 bases between the two ends. DNA for the CDR3: TGTGCCAGCAGTCGGGGCCAGGGGAAGAGCTATGGCTACACCTTC. Protein product: CASSRGQGKSYGYTF.

The chain has TRBV10-1 and TRBJ2-3; 9 nucleotides line up with TRBD1. V gave up 5 bases and J gave up 2 bases; unmatched junction bases: 5. Germline V gives CDR1 WNHNN, CDR2 SYGVQD (reference sequence). The CDR3 is 15 amino acids. CDR3 bases: TGCGCCAGCAGTCCTGACAGGGGGTTCACAGATACGCAGTATTTT. It translates to CASSPDRGFTDTQYF.

The rearrangement joins TRBV7-9 to TRBJ1-2; 8 bases are shared with TRBD1. CDR1 is SEHNR, CDR2 FQNEAQ, per germline (reference sequence). The J segment lost 0 bases and the V segment lost 1 base, leaving 4 bases of the junction unmatched. This CDR3 comprises 16 residues. The CDR3: CASSLGTGKSNYGYTF. The CDR3 DNA reads as TGTGCCAGCAGCTTAGGGACAGGGAAATCTAACTATGGCTACACCTTC. The whole variable domain, filled in from reference TRBV7-9 and TRBJ1-2, reads DTGVSQNPRHKITKRGQNVTFRCDPISEHNRLYWYRQTLGQGPEFLTYFQNEAQLEKSRLLSDRFSAERPKGSFSTLEIQRTEQGDSAMYLCASSLGTGKSNYGYTFGSGTRLTVV.

This clone occurred once. The chain uses TRBV14 and TRBJ1-6; D is perhaps TRBD1 (6 bases). The germline V and J ends were trimmed by 4 bases and 0 bases, with 10 bases remaining between them. The germline gives CDR1 SGHDN, CDR2 FVKESK. There are 16 residues in the CDR3. The CDR3, as DNA: TGTGCCAGCAGCCCCAGGGGCTTCTCCTATAATTCACCCCTCCACTTT. Protein product: CASSPRGFSYNSPLHF.

The V call is TRBV5-1, the J call TRBJ2-3, with 7 nucleotides matching TRBD1. The CDR3 length is 16 residues. Trimming took 4 bases from V and 0 from J; bases not matched to a gene: 8. Germline assignment: CDR1 SGHRS and CDR2 YFSETQ. Here the CDR3 reads CASSQGTDVSTDTQYF. The CDR3, as DNA: TGCGCCAGCAGCCAGGGGACAGACGTGAGCACAGATACGCAGTATTTT.

The chain carries TRBV7-8 and TRBJ1-4; D possibly corresponds to TRBD1 (6 bases). The CDR3 contains 16 residues. V was cut by 7 bases and J by 2 bases, with 17 bases left in between. Germline V lookup: CDR1 SGHVS, CDR2 FQNEAQ. The CDR3 DNA sequence: TGTGCCAGCAAGAAGACAGGCTTGACGACTAATGAAAAACTGTTTTTT. It specifies CASKKTGLTTNEKLFF.

The chain joins TRBV5-1 to TRBJ1-4, with unresolved D. Germline CDR1 is SGHRS and CDR2 is YFSETQ. Trimming shortened V by 4 bases and J by 5 bases, and 12 bases separated the two germline ends. CDR3 length: 14 residues. The CDR3 sequence is CASSPDLANEKLFF. The CDR3 coding sequence is TGCGCCAGCAGCCCGGACTTGGCCAATGAAAAACTGTTTTTT. The whole variable domain, filled in from reference TRBV5-1 and TRBJ1-4, reads KAGVTQTPRYLIKTRGQQVTLSCSPISGHRSVSWYQQTPGQGLQFLFEYFSETQRNKGNFPGRFSGRQFSNSRSEMNVSTLELGDSALYLCASSPDLANEKLFFGSGTQLSVL.

V and J are TRBV3-1 (or the pseudogene TRBV3-2) and TRBJ1-4, with D possibly matching TRBD1 (5 bases). From germline, CDR1 is LGHDT and CDR2 YNNKEL (reference sequence). The CDR3 is 14 residues long. Trimming cost V 1 base and J 8 bases, with 11 bases left between them. The CDR3 nucleotides read TGTGCCAGCAGCCAAGGGGACCGGGAGGAAAAACTGTTTTTT. Amino acid sequence: CASSQGDREEKLFF.

V gene TRBV10-2 combines with J gene TRBJ1-6, with D possibly being TRBD1 (5 bases). The CDR3 is 18 residues long. Germline V gene lookup returns CDR1 WSHSY and CDR2 SAAADI. V lost 2 bases to trimming and J lost 2 bases, with 16 bases between them. In DNA, the CDR3 is TGCGCCAGCAGTGAGCCTTTACTTCAGGGCCCCTATAATTCACCCCTCCACTTT. Amino acid sequence: CASSEPLLQGPYNSPLHF.

The V gene is TRBV24-1, the J gene TRBJ2-1; the D gene is possibly TRBD1 (6 bases). The length of the CDR3 is 15 residues. The V gene's germline CDR1 is KGHDR and CDR2 SFDVKD. V was shortened by 4 bases and J by 7 bases, with 16 bases between the two germline ends. The CDR3 DNA follows: TGTGCCACCAGTGACCAGGGGCCGGGTTTAAATGAGCAGTTCTTC. Amino acid sequence: CATSDQGPGLNEQFF.

This chain joins TRBV30 and TRBJ1-2, with a tentative D call TRBD1 (5 bases). The CDR3 has 13 residues. Germline CDR1 and CDR2: GTSNPN and SVGIG (reference sequence). The V gene lost 5 bases and the J gene lost 1 base, with 11 bases spanning the gap. The CDR3 DNA reads TGTGCCTGGGCGTCAGGGCTTAACTATGGCTACACCTTC. Translating it yields CAWASGLNYGYTF. Complete variable domain (other parts from reference TRBV30 and TRBJ1-2): SQTIHQWPATLVQPVGSPLSLECTVEGTSNPNLYWYRQAAGRGLQLLFYSVGIGQISSEVPQNLSASRPQDRQFILSSKKLLLSDSGFYLCAWASGLNYGYTFGSGTRLTVV.

This clone showed up just once. The rearrangement links TRBV18 to TRBJ2-1, with D unresolved. This CDR3 is 18 amino acids long. The V and J ends lost 1 base and 0 bases respectively, with 16 bases between them. Germline values: CDR1 KGHSH, CDR2 LQKENI. CDR3 sequence: CASSPQAPGVSSYNEQFF. In nucleotides, the CDR3 is TGTGCCAGCTCACCACAAGCCCCCGGAGTTAGCTCCTACAATGAGCAGTTCTTC.

This clone was picked up many times. Within the sample, other DNA sequences also encode this same CDR3. CDR3 DNA sequence: TGTGCCAGTAGTATACCGACAGGGTCGGCCACCGGGGAGCTGTTTTTT. Its translation: CASSIPTGSATGELFF. This chain connects TRBV19 to TRBJ2-2; TRBD1 matches at 7 bases. The trim removed 2 bases at V and 4 bases at J, leaving 7 bases unmatched. Germline V gene lookup returns CDR1 LNHDA and CDR2 SQIVND (reference sequence). The CDR3 runs to 16 residues. The entire variable domain, with the rest obtained from reference TRBV19 and TRBJ2-2, is as follows: DGGITQSPKYLFRKEGQNVTLSCEQNLNHDAMYWYRQDPGQGLRLIYYSQIVNDFQKGDIAEGYSVSREKKESFPLTVTSAQKNPTAFYLCASSIPTGSATGELFFGEGSRLTVL.